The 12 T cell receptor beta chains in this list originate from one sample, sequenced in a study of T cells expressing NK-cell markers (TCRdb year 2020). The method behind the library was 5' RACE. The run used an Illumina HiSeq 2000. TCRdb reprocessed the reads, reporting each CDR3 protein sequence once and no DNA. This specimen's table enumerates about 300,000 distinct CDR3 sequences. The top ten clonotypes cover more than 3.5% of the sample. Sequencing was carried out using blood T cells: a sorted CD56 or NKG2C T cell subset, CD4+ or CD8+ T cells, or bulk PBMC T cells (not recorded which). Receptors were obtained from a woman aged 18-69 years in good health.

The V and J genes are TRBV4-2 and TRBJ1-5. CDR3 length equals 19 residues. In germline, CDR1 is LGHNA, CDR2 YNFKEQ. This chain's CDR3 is CASSQGGRSPGGRDQPQHF.

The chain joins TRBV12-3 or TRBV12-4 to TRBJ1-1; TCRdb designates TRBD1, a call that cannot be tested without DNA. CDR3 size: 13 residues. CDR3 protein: CASRRGQGTEAFF.

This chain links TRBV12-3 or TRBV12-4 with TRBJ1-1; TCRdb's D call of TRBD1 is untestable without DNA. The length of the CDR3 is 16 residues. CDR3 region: CASSRTGGGSSTEAFF.

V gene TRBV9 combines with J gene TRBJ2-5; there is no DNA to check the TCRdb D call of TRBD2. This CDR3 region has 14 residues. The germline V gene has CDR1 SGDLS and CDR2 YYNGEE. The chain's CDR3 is CASSQLASQETQYF.

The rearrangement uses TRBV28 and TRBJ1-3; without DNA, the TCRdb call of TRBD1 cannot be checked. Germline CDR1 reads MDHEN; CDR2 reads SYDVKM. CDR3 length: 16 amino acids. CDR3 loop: CASSSSGTGSGNTIYF.

The CDR3 reads CSVEGTSGANVLTF. This chain joins TRBV29-1 and TRBJ2-6. The CDR3 extends over 14 amino acids. CDR1 and CDR2 from the germline V gene are SQVTM and ANQGSEA.

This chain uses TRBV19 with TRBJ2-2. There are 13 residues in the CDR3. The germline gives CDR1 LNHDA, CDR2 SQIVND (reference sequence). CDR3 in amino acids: CASSKAGPGELFF. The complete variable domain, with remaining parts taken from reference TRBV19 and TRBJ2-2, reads DGGITQSPKYLFRKEGQNVTLSCEQNLNHDAMYWYRQDPGQGLRLIYYSQIVNDFQKGDIAEGYSVSREKKESFPLTVTSAQKNPTAFYLCASSKAGPGELFFGEGSRLTVL.

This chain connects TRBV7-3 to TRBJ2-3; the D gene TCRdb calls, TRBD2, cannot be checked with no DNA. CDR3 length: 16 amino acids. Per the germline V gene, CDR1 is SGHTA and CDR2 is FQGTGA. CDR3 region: CASSNLPGLGAGTQYF.

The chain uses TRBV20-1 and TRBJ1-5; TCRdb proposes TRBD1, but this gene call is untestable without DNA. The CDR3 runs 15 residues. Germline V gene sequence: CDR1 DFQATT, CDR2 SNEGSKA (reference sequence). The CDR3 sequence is CSARRGEGSNQPQHF.

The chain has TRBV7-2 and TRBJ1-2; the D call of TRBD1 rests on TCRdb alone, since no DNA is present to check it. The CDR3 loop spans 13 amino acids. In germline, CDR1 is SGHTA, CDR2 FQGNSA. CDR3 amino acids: CASSRTARYDYTF.

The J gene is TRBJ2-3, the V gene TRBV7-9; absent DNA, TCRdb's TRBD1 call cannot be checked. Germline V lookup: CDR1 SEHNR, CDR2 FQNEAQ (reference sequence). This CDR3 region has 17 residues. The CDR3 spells CASSRRQGAQGTDTQYF.

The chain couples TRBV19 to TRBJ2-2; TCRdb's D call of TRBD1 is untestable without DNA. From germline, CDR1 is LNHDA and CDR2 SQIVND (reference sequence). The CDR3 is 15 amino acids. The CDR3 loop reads CASSTQGTGHGELFF.